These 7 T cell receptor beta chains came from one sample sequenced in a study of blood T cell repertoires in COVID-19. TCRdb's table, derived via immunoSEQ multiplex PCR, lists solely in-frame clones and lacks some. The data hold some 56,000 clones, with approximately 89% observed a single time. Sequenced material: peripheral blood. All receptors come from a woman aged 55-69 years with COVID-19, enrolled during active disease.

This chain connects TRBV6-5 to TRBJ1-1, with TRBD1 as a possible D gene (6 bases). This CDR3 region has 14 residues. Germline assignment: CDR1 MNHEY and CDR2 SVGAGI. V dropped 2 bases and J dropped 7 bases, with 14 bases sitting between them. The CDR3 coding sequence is TGTGCCAGCAGTTACGGGCAGGGGCTCGGTGAAGCTTTCTTT. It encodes CASSYGQGLGEAFF.

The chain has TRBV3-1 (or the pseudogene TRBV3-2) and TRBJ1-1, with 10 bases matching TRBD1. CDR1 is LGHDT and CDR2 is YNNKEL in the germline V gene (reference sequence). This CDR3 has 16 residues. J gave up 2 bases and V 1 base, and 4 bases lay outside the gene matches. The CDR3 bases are TGTGCCAGCAGCCAAGGGGACAGGGGAATAAACACTGAAGCTTTCTTT. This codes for CASSQGDRGINTEAFF.

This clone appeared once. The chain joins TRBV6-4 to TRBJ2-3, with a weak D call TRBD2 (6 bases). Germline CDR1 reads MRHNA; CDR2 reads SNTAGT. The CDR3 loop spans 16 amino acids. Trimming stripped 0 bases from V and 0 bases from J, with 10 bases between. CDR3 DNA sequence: TGTGCCAGCAGTGACTCGAGTCTAGCGAGCACAGATACGCAGTATTTT. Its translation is CASSDSSLASTDTQYF.

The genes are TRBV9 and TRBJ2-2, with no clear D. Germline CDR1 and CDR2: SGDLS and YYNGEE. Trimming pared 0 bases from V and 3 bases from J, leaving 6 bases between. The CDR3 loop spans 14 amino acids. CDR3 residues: CASSVVEDTGELFF. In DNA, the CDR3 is TGTGCCAGCAGCGTAGTTGAGGACACCGGGGAGCTGTTTTTT.

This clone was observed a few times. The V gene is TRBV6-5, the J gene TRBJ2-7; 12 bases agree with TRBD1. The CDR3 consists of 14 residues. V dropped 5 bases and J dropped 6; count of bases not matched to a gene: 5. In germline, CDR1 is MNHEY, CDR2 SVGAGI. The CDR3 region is CASSPGQGAPEQYF. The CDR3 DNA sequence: TGTGCCAGCAGTCCGGGACAGGGGGCACCCGAGCAGTACTTC.

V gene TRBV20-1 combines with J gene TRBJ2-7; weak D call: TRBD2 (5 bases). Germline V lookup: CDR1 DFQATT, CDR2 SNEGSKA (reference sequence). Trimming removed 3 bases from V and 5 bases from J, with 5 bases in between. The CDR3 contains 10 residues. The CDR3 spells CSARRDEQYF. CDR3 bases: TGCAGTGCTAGGAGGGACGAGCAGTACTTC.

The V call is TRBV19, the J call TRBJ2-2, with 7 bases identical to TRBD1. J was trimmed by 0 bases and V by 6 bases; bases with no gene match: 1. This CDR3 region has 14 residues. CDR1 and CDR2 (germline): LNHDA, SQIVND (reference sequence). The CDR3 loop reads CASRDRPNTGELFF. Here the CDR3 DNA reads TGTGCCAGTAGGGACAGGCCGAACACCGGGGAGCTGTTTTTT.